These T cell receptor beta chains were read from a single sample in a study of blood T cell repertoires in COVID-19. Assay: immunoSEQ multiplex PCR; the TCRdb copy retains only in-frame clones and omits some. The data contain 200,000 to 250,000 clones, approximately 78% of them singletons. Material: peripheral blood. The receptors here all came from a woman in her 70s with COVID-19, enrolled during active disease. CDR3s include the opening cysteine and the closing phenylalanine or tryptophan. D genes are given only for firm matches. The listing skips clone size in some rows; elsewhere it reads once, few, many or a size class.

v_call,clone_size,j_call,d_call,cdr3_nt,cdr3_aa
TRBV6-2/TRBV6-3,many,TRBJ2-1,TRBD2,TGTGCCAGCAGTTACAAGTGGGAGGGAAACAATGAGCAGTTCTTC,CASSYKWEGNNEQFF
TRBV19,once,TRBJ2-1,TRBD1,TGTGCCAGTAGTATGGGGACAGAATACAATGAGCAGTTCTTC,CASSMGTEYNEQFF
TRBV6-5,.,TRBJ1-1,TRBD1,TGTGCCAGCACGCCTATTCAACCCGGGACAGATGCTTTCTTT,CASTPIQPGTDAFF
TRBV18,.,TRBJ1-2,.,TGTGCCAGCTCACCCGCTCTGGGGCAGGGTGGCTATGGCTACACCTTC,CASSPALGQGGYGYTF
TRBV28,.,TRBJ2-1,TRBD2,TGTGCCAGCAGGTTTAGCGGGAGCTCCTACAATGAGCAGTTCTTC,CASRFSGSSYNEQFF
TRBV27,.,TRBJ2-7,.,TGTGCCAGCAGCGCCAGCTCCTACGAGCAGTACTTC,CASSASSYEQYF
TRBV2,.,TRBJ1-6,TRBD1,TGTGCCAGCAGTAAACAGGGGGTAGATAATTCACCCCTCCACTTT,CASSKQGVDNSPLHF
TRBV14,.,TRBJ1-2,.,TGTGCCAGCAGCCAAAGGGGGAGCAGGAGGAACTATGGCTACACCTTC,CASSQRGSRRNYGYTF
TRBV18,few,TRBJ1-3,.,TGTGCCAGCTCAGAGGCGAATGGAAACACCATATATTTT,CASSEANGNTIYF
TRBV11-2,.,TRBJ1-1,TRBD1,TGTGCCAGCGCCCCGCCAGGGGGGACTGAAGCTTTCTTT,CASAPPGGTEAFF
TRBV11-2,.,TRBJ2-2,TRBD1,TGTGCCAGACAGGGGTATACGAACACCGGGGAGCTGTTTTTT,CARQGYTNTGELFF
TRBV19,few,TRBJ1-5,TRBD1,TGTGCCAGTAGTAGGGACAGTTTTAATAGCAATCAGCCCCAGCATTTT,CASSRDSFNSNQPQHF
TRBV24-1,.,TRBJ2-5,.,TGTGCCACCAGTGATCGATACTCCCTTGAGACCCAGTACTTC,CATSDRYSLETQYF
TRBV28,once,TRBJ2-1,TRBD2,TGTGCCAGCAGTTGGGGGGGACTAGCCTCGAAGCCGTTCTTC,CASSWGGLASKPFF
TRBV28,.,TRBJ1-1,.,TGTGCCAGCAGTCCGTTACATCCAAATGTGGCTTTCTTT,CASSPLHPNVAFF
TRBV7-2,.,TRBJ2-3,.,TGTGCCAGCAGCTCCCGGTCGGGAGATACGCAGTATTTT,CASSSRSGDTQYF
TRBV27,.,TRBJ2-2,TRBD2,TGTGCCAGCAGCCCTCCGGGACTACCTAACACCGGGGAGCTGTTTTTT,CASSPPGLPNTGELFF
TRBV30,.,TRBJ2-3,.,TGTGCCTGGAGTGTACCAGGGGCAGATACGCAGTATTTT,CAWSVPGADTQYF
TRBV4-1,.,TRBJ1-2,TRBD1,TGCGCCAGCAGACAAGGACAGGCACTTAACTATGGCTACACCTTC,CASRQGQALNYGYTF
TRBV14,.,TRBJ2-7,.,TGTGCCAGCAGCCAAGATATGGAGGAGGTGCAGTACTTC,CASSQDMEEVQYF